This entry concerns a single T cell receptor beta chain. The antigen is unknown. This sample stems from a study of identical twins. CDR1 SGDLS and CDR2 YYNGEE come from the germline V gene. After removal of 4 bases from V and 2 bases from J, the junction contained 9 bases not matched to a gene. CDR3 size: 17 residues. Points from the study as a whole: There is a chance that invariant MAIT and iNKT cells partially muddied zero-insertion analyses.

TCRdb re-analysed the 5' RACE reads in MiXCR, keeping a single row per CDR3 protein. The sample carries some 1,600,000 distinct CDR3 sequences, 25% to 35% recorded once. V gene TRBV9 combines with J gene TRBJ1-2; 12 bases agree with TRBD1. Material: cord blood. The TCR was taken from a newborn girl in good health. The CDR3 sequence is CASSTGTGGAGNYGYTF. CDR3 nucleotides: TGTGCCAGCAGCACTGGGACAGGGGGCGCAGGGAACTATGGCTACACCTTC.